This T cell receptor beta chain was found in a study of blood T cell repertoires in COVID-19. Turning to the study itself: COVID-19 samples collected from the United States, Italy and Spain covered acute and convalescent phases. From T cells, B-cell-depleted T cells, or PBMCs came the material, which was cDNA or gDNA.

The V gene's germline CDR1 is SGHVS and CDR2 FQNEAQ. Trimming cost V 3 bases and J 7 bases, with 10 bases left between them. The CDR3 is 12 residues long. Original methodology: The authors estimated nucleated cell counts from reference gene primer amplification. The table came from immunoSEQ multiplex PCR; TCRdb's copy has only in-frame clones and leaves some out. V and J calls and clone size are as listed in that table; D and trimming were resolved from the DNA. The sample holds around 150,000 clones, about 90% seen once. This chain uses TRBV7-8 with TRBJ2-7; D gene uncertain. Material: peripheral blood. This receptor was obtained from a man between 25 and 39 years old with COVID-19, enrolled during active disease. CDR3: CASSFSRREQYF. DNA for the CDR3: TGTGCCAGCAGCTTCAGCCGCAGGGAGCAGTACTTC.